One sample yielded the 27 T cell receptor beta chains listed below, sequenced in a study of shared clonotypes between healthy human individuals. The method was immunoSEQ multiplex PCR; TCRdb's version includes in-frame clones alone and lacks a portion of them. Among a few million clones, approximately 90% were seen once, and the ten largest hold around 0.14%. Sequenced material: naive CD4+ T cells sorted from blood. Subset meaning: CD45RA+ positively selected. All receptors derive from a young man in good health.

A few counts support this clone. The V call is TRBV2, the J call TRBJ1-4, with unresolved D. Germline values: CDR1 SNHLY, CDR2 FYNNEI. The CDR3 contains 11 residues. The germline V and J ends were trimmed by 6 bases and 7 bases, with 6 bases remaining between them. CDR3 amino acids: CASRGGEKLFF. CDR3 DNA: TGTGCCAGCAGGGGTGGTGAAAAACTGTTTTTT.

The chain has TRBV6-5 and TRBJ2-5, with 8 bases identical to TRBD1. The V and J ends lost 3 bases and 5 bases, in that order; junction bases with no gene match: 8. Per germline, CDR1 MNHEY and CDR2 SVGAGI. This CDR3 is 15 amino acids long. The CDR3 sequence: CASSYSQGVGETQYF. The CDR3 nucleotides are TGTGCCAGCAGTTATTCACAGGGGGTAGGGGAGACCCAGTACTTC.

The sample holds a few counts of this clone. The gene calls are TRBV21-1 and TRBJ1-2; the table's D gene call, TRBD1, was not cross checked with the DNA. TRBV21-1 is listed as a pseudogene. The CDR3 sequence is 16 residues long. The CDR3 nucleotides read TGTGCCAGCAGCACCTTCAAGTTTGGGCGAAGCTATGGCTACACCTTC. As protein: CASSTFKFGRSYGYTF.

In regard to this clone: Different DNA sequences within this sample yield the same CDR3. The chain has TRBV19 and TRBJ2-7; TRBD1 matches at 9 bases. Trimming removed 4 bases from V and 2 bases from J; junction bases left unmatched: 3. CDR1 and CDR2 (germline): LNHDA, SQIVND (reference sequence). The CDR3 loop spans 14 amino acids. The CDR3 loop is CASSTGQGTYEQYF. The CDR3 DNA reads TGTGCCAGTAGTACGGGACAGGGTACCTACGAGCAGTACTTC.

The chain carries TRBV5-1 and TRBJ2-5; TRBD1 might be the D (5 bases). V was trimmed by 0 bases and J by 4 bases, leaving 13 bases between them. Germline-derived CDR1 and CDR2 are SGHRS and YFSETQ. The CDR3 runs 15 residues. The CDR3 DNA reads as TGCGCCAGCAGCTTGGCACAGGCCGCTTCAGAGACCCAGTACTTC. Protein sequence: CASSLAQAASETQYF.

This chain uses TRBV19 with TRBJ1-2, with D perhaps TRBD1 (6 bases). Germline assignment: CDR1 LNHDA and CDR2 SQIVND (reference sequence). The CDR3 spans 13 residues. Trimming took off 6 bases at V and 5 bases at J, with 13 bases between the two ends. CDR3 nucleotide sequence: TGTGCCAGTAGACTTACAGGGAATTATGGCTACACCTTC. It specifies CASRLTGNYGYTF.

The V call is TRBV29-1, the J call TRBJ1-2; the D gene is possibly TRBD1 (6 bases). Germline V gene data show CDR1 as SQVTM and CDR2 as ANQGSEA. This CDR3 contains 12 residues. V lost 4 bases to trimming and J lost 4 bases, with 10 bases between them. In DNA form, the CDR3 reads TGCAGCGTTGGAGGACAGCTCTATGGCTACACCTTC. Encoded protein: CSVGGQLYGYTF.

The chain uses TRBV28 and TRBJ1-5, with D hard to call. V lost 7 bases, J lost 0 bases, and 7 bases lay in between. The CDR3 extends over 13 amino acids. CDR1 MDHEN and CDR2 SYDVKM come from the germline V gene. The DNA of the CDR3 is TGTGCCAGCATGGAGACTAGCAATCAGCCCCAGCATTTT. Protein: CASMETSNQPQHF.

The count of this clone is one. The chain couples TRBV5-4 to TRBJ1-6, with D perhaps TRBD1 (6 bases). Germline values: CDR1 SGHNT, CDR2 YYREEE (reference sequence). This CDR3 region has 13 residues. V lost 9 bases to trimming and J lost 2 bases, with 9 bases between them. CDR3 region: CATQGTYNSPLHF. The CDR3 nucleotides read TGTGCCACACAGGGCACCTATAATTCACCCCTCCACTTT.

The CDR3 spells CASKGNGGSYNEQFF. Here the CDR3 DNA reads TGCGCCAGCAAGGGAAACGGCGGGAGCTACAATGAGCAGTTCTTC. The chain joins TRBV5-1 to TRBJ2-1; TRBD2 agrees at 7 bases. J lost 3 bases, V lost 6 bases, and 9 bases had no gene match. Germline CDR1 SGHRS, CDR2 YFSETQ. This CDR3 comprises 15 residues.

In regard to this clone: The same CDR3 can be traced to other DNA sequences in this sample. This chain joins TRBV6-1 and TRBJ1-5; 7 bases agree with TRBD1. Losses at the gene ends were 6 bases for V and 5 bases for J; bases not matched to a gene: 1. This CDR3 has 12 residues. Germline lookup yields CDR1 MNHNS and CDR2 SASEGT. The CDR3 loop reads CASRGGDQPQHF. The CDR3 bases are TGTGCCAGCAGAGGGGGCGATCAGCCCCAGCATTTT.

Notes on this clone: This same CDR3 is encoded by further DNA sequences in the sample. This rearrangement joins TRBV7-2 to TRBJ1-1, with 8 bases identical to TRBD1. The CDR3 spans 14 residues. Germline CDR1 SGHTA, CDR2 FQGNSA. The V and J ends lost 4 bases and 1 base, in that order; junction bases with no gene match: 2. The CDR3 here is CASSSDRGNTEAFF. The DNA of the CDR3 is TGTGCCAGCAGCTCCGACAGGGGGAACACTGAAGCTTTCTTT.

The J gene is TRBJ2-4, the V gene TRBV7-9; TRBD2 might be the D (5 bases). Germline V CDR1 and CDR2: SEHNR, FQNEAQ (reference sequence). CDR3 length: 17 residues. V lost 0 bases to trimming and J lost 2 bases, with 14 bases between them. The CDR3 nucleotides are TGTGCCAGCAGCTTAGCGTGGGCTACTAGTTCCAAAAACATTCAGTACTTC. Translated: CASSLAWATSSKNIQYF. Variable domain in full (rest from reference TRBV7-9 and TRBJ2-4): DTGVSQNPRHKITKRGQNVTFRCDPISEHNRLYWYRQTLGQGPEFLTYFQNEAQLEKSRLLSDRFSAERPKGSFSTLEIQRTEQGDSAMYLCASSLAWATSSKNIQYFGAGTRLSVL.

The J gene is TRBJ2-2, the V gene TRBV13; 8 bases are shared with TRBD2. The V segment lost 5 bases and the J segment 6 bases; nucleotides outside the gene matches: 11. This CDR3 is built from 16 residues. In germline, CDR1 is PRHDT, CDR2 FYEKMQ (reference sequence). The CDR3 loop is CASSPAAGARSGELFF. CDR3 nucleotides: TGTGCCAGCAGCCCTGCAGCGGGGGCTCGCTCCGGGGAGCTGTTTTTT.

This clone appeared a single time. At the DNA level, this CDR3 is encoded by other sequences in the same sample as well. The rearrangement uses TRBV5-1 and TRBJ1-4, with TRBD1 as a possible D gene (5 bases). The length of the CDR3 is 14 residues. Germline values: CDR1 SGHRS, CDR2 YFSETQ. V was cut by 0 bases and J by 6 bases, with 9 bases left in between. CDR3 loop: CASSLEGGDEKLFF. CDR3 nucleotide sequence: TGCGCCAGCAGCTTGGAGGGAGGGGATGAAAAACTGTTTTTT.

V usage is TRBV19 and J usage is TRBJ1-3; D is unclear. CDR3 length equals 14 residues. The V end lost 7 bases, the J end lost 2 bases, and 12 bases lay between the germline ends. CDR1 and CDR2 from the germline V gene are LNHDA and SQIVND (reference sequence). The CDR3 DNA is TGTGCCAGTAACCCCGGGCGGGCTGGAAACACCATATATTTT. Residues: CASNPGRAGNTIYF. Using reference TRBV19 and TRBJ1-3 for the parts outside the CDR3, the full variable domain is DGGITQSPKYLFRKEGQNVTLSCEQNLNHDAMYWYRQDPGQGLRLIYYSQIVNDFQKGDIAEGYSVSREKKESFPLTVTSAQKNPTAFYLCASNPGRAGNTIYFGEGSWLTVV.

The rearrangement joins TRBV18 to TRBJ2-7, with D possibly being TRBD2 (5 bases). This CDR3 comprises 14 residues. Deletions cut 1 base from V and 3 bases from J, with 10 bases between. Germline V lookup: CDR1 KGHSH, CDR2 LQKENI. CDR3 loop: CASSPQPSSYEQYF. Written as DNA, the CDR3 is TGTGCCAGCTCACCACAACCTAGCAGCTACGAGCAGTACTTC. Complete variable domain (other parts from reference TRBV18 and TRBJ2-7): NAGVMQNPRHLVRRRGQEARLRCSPMKGHSHVYWYRQLPEEGLKFMVYLQKENIIDESGMPKERFSAEFPKEGPSILRIQQVVRGDSAAYFCASSPQPSSYEQYFGPGTRLTVT.

This chain's CDR3 is CASSEAGTGYTGELFF. The CDR3 DNA follows: TGTGCCAGCAGTGAAGCCGGGACAGGTTACACCGGGGAGCTGTTTTTT. The chain joins TRBV25-1 to TRBJ2-2; 8 nucleotides match TRBD1. The CDR3 contains 16 residues. Unmatched junction bases numbered 5, after V lost 2 bases and J lost 3 bases. Germline lookup yields CDR1 MGHDK and CDR2 SYGVNS.

In this sample, this clone turned up once. This chain connects TRBV5-1 to TRBJ2-5; 9 bases fit TRBD2. This CDR3 is 17 amino acids long. The germline CDR1 and CDR2 sequences are SGHRS and YFSETQ. After removal of 4 bases from V and 5 bases from J, the junction contained 15 bases not matched to a gene. Here the CDR3 DNA reads TGCGCCAGCAGCCCCCCCCTAGCGGGAATAAATGGGGAGACCCAGTACTTC. Protein product: CASSPPLAGINGETQYF.

This chain uses TRBV7-9 with TRBJ2-5; D is perhaps TRBD1 or TRBD2 (5 bases each). V was trimmed by 8 bases and J by 5 bases, leaving 18 bases between them. CDR3 length equals 14 residues. Germline V lookup: CDR1 SEHNR, CDR2 FQNEAQ (reference sequence). DNA of the CDR3: TGTGCCAGCTCTCCTTATGACAGAGGGGAGACCCAGTACTTC. It is translated as CASSPYDRGETQYF.

The chain links TRBV9 to TRBJ2-5, with D unclear. Trimming cost V 4 bases and J 0 bases, with 13 bases left between them. Looked up from germline, CDR1 is SGDLS and CDR2 is YYNGEE. This CDR3 has 15 residues. CDR3 sequence (DNA): TGTGCCAGCAGCCCTTGGTCTGAGTACCAAGAGACCCAGTACTTC. Translating gives CASSPWSEYQETQYF.

This sequence joins TRBV7-9 and TRBJ2-5, with D perhaps being TRBD1 or TRBD2 (5 bases each). The CDR3 has 15 residues. Looked up from germline, CDR1 is SEHNR and CDR2 is FQNEAQ (reference sequence). V lost 4 bases and J lost 5, with 17 bases in between. The CDR3 is CASSSPGPSRETQYF. In DNA, the CDR3 is TGTGCCAGCAGCTCGCCGGGACCCTCACGGGAGACCCAGTACTTC.

The V gene is TRBV5-4, the J gene TRBJ2-3, with 9 bases aligning to TRBD2. The germline V gene has CDR1 SGHNT and CDR2 YYREEE (reference sequence). This CDR3 comprises 15 residues. With V trimmed by 2 bases and J by 4 bases, 5 bases remained unmatched. The CDR3 DNA is TGTGCCAGCAGCTTACCGGGACTAGCTGCAGATACGCAGTATTTT. Translated, it gives CASSLPGLAADTQYF.

The chain carries TRBV5-1 and TRBJ2-3, with 10 bases fitting TRBD2. Per germline, CDR1 SGHRS and CDR2 YFSETQ. This CDR3 contains 15 residues. V shed 1 base and J 5 bases; nucleotides not matched to a gene: 4. The chain's CDR3 is CASSLWASGGDTQYF. DNA for the CDR3: TGCGCCAGCAGCTTGTGGGCTAGCGGGGGAGATACGCAGTATTTT.

The chain employs TRBV7-2 and TRBJ1-5; no clear D gene. From germline, CDR1 is SGHTA and CDR2 FQGNSA. V gave up 9 bases and J gave up 1 base, with 10 bases separating them. The CDR3 is 13 amino acids. CDR3 residues: CASQAGSNQPQHF. CDR3 sequence (DNA): TGTGCCAGTCAAGCGGGGAGCAATCAGCCCCAGCATTTT.

The chain joins TRBV30 to TRBJ2-2; D may be TRBD1 (5 bases). This CDR3 has 16 amino acids. Trimming stripped 0 bases from V and 4 bases from J, with 15 bases between. The germline V gene encodes CDR1 GTSNPN and CDR2 SVGIG (reference sequence). The CDR3 loop is CAWSVALRAGTGELFF. The CDR3 DNA is TGTGCCTGGAGTGTTGCTCTCAGGGCCGGCACCGGGGAGCTGTTTTTT.

This clone has just one count. The chain links TRBV6-5 to TRBJ1-2; a possible D gene is TRBD1 (5 bases). Germline assignment: CDR1 MNHEY and CDR2 SVGAGI. The CDR3 contains 15 residues. V dropped 0 bases and J dropped 4 bases, with 12 bases sitting between them. In nucleotides, the CDR3 is TGTGCCAGCAGTTACTCGTTGGGGCCCATCTATGGCTACACCTTC. Residues: CASSYSLGPIYGYTF.